This TCR beta chain is from a study of blood T cells in healthy people across ages. A J-beta primer mix and a sample-barcoded 5' primer were used in a second PCR of roughly 6 to 11 cycles. Per-sample output comprised a minimum of 2.5 million paired-end reads containing CDR3. TCRdb recomputed calls from the 5' RACE reads with MiXCR, one row per CDR3 protein. There are about 1.4 million distinct CDR3 sequences in the sample; around 55% occur only once, and over 5% lies in the top ten. Germline assignment: CDR1 SQVTM and CDR2 ANQGSEA. The CDR3 extends over 13 amino acids. The J segment lost 7 bases and the V segment lost 6 bases, leaving 8 bases of the junction unmatched.

V gene TRBV29-1 combines with J gene TRBJ2-7, with 11 bases matching TRBD2. The sequenced sample was blood. The source of this sequence is a man in his late teens or twenties in good health. The CDR3 protein is CSVAGLAEREQYF. The CDR3 DNA reads TGCAGCGTAGCGGGACTAGCGGAGCGAGAGCAGTACTTC.